The present T cell receptor beta chain was sequenced within a study of blood T cell repertoires in COVID-19. Study in general: Italy, Spain and the United States were the sources of the convalescent and acute COVID-19 samples.

Under the authors' procedure: Reference gene primer amplification gave estimated nucleated cell counts. The data were produced by immunoSEQ multiplex PCR, yet TCRdb's version contains in-frame clones alone and is incomplete. That table furnishes V, J and clone size, whereas the DNA furnished D and trimming. This table has about 250,000 clones, 85% to 90% appearing once. A remark on this clone: This CDR3 is also generated by other DNA sequences in the sample.

V lost 1 base to trimming and J lost 0 bases, with 6 bases between them. The CDR3 extends over 14 amino acids. CDR1 and CDR2 (germline): KGHSH, LQKENI. The clonotype comes from a middle-aged man who had recovered from COVID-19. Sequenced sample: PBMCs or T cells enriched from blood (not recorded which). The chain combines TRBV18 with TRBJ1-2; D unresolved. The CDR3 region has the DNA TGTGCCAGCTCACCACAGGGAGCTAACTATGGCTACACCTTC. It specifies CASSPQGANYGYTF.